This entry concerns a single T cell receptor (beta chain). Antigen: not known. Trimming took 6 bases from V and 6 from J, leaving 21 bases between them. The CDR3 contains 15 residues. Germline loops: CDR1 MNHEY, CDR2 SVGAGI. Treatment here: about 20 received Ad26.COV2.S at low or high dose, single or two shots; about 5 received placebo; per-sample allocation not given. After the first vaccine or placebo injection, samples were drawn on day 63. Spike of the Wuhan-strain SARS-CoV-2 was expressed by an Ad26 vector, which formed the vaccine. Clones were read by immunoSEQ multiplex PCR, and TCRdb kept only the in-frame ones, dropping some. Among 300,000 to 400,000 clones, roughly 84% were seen once, and the ten largest hold roughly 3.6%. The record originates from a study of Ad26.COV2.S vaccination and SARS-CoV-2 variants. Study at large: This donor came from the COV1001 trial of Ad26.COV2.S. By the intramuscular route, Ad26.COV2.S was given once, or twice 56 days apart. Study observations and caveats: Substantial breadth was reportedly displayed by spike-specific CD8+ and CD4+ T cell responses after vaccination.

The clonotype was recovered from a person between 18 and 65 years old who received the Ad26.COV2.S COVID-19 vaccine or a placebo. Sequences were derived from peripheral blood, sampled in a trial of Ad26.COV2.S vaccine versus placebo. The chain couples TRBV6-5 to TRBJ2-7, with D possibly TRBD1 on 6 matching bases. CDR3 sequence: CASSTQQGALGEQYF. Written as DNA, the CDR3 is TGTGCCAGCAGCACTCAACAGGGAGCCCTTGGCGAGCAGTACTTC.